This T cell receptor (beta chain) was captured by sequencing in a study of vaccination effects on CD4 cells after COVID-19. Whole-study context: Relative to the second dose, post-vaccine samples were obtained a median of 72 days later.

Pools of viral peptides were used by the ViraFEST assay to expand antigen-specific CD4+ T cells ahead of sequencing. Isolation of CD4+ T cells took place after more than 9 days of culture. Each participant was administered two doses of either the BNT162b2 or the mRNA-1273 vaccine. Among the vaccine recipients, none had a prior SARS-CoV-2 infection, and nucleocapsid antibodies were negative. For this clone: The antigen remains undetermined.

The CDR3 runs 16 residues. Germline CDR1 WNHNN, CDR2 SYGVQD (reference sequence). V was cut by 5 bases and J by 4 bases, with 21 bases left in between. Assay: immunoSEQ multiplex PCR; the TCRdb copy retains only in-frame clones and omits some. The table lists around 20,000 clones, roughly three quarters of them singletons. Study findings and constraints: By a late point after vaccination, infection- and vaccine-induced clones had shrunk markedly through clonal contraction.

The chain joins TRBV10-1 to TRBJ2-7, with a possible D match to TRBD1 (5 bases). This sample comprised CD4+ T cells from PBMCs cultured with HCoV-229E spike peptides, obtained after COVID-19 vaccination. The clonotype comes from a human donor who received a COVID-19 vaccine. The CDR3 nucleotides are TGCGCCAGCAGTTCTGATTGGGGCCTGGAGCCGTACGAGCAGTACTTC. This codes for CASSSDWGLEPYEQYF.